The 4 T cell receptor beta chains below all came from one sample that was sequenced in a study of T cells expressing NK-cell markers. TCRdb reprocessed the 5' RACE reads; each CDR3 protein has one entry and no DNA is given. Its table lists about 460,000 distinct CDR3 sequences. Sequenced sample: blood T cells: a sorted CD56 or NKG2C T cell subset, CD4+ or CD8+ T cells, or bulk PBMC T cells (not recorded which). The receptors were sampled from a woman aged 45-65 years in good health.

This sequence joins TRBV24-1 and TRBJ2-1; the TCRdb call, TRBD2, lacks DNA for checking. The germline V gene encodes CDR1 KGHDR and CDR2 SFDVKD. The CDR3 sequence is 18 residues long. CDR3 amino acids: CATSDPTTTSGSYNEQFF.

J is TRBJ1-2 and V is TRBV24-1; TCRdb gives TRBD1 as the D gene, but with no DNA this cannot be confirmed. The CDR3 is 18 residues long. Germline CDR1 KGHDR, CDR2 SFDVKD. The CDR3 loop reads CATSDQPHSRTRVYGYTF.

The gene calls are TRBV5-1 and TRBJ2-1; TCRdb designates TRBD1, a call that cannot be tested without DNA. Germline V gene sequence: CDR1 SGHRS, CDR2 YFSETQ. The CDR3 has 14 residues. CDR3 protein: CASSPGLSYNEQFF.

The V and J genes are TRBV29-1 and TRBJ1-1. CDR3 length equals 12 residues. CDR1 and CDR2 from the germline V gene are SQVTM and ANQGSEA. This CDR3 is CSVDRRSTEAFF.